Listed below are T cell receptor beta chains from one sample, sequenced in a study of siplizumab effects on memory and regulatory T cells. The table came from immunoSEQ multiplex PCR; TCRdb's copy has only in-frame clones and leaves some out. The repertoire holds roughly 93,000 clones, with over 90% as singletons. Sequencing was performed on non-Treg CD4+ T cells sorted from blood. These receptors were collected from a human donor in good health. CDR3s include the opening cysteine and the closing phenylalanine or tryptophan. The D gene is left open where the match is weak.

>-|TRBJ1-1|TRBV5-1
CASSLGRGDTEAFF
>-|TRBJ1-2|TRBV6-5
CASSYSRANYGYTF
>-|TRBJ2-3|TRBV4-2
CASSPMQLGDTQYF
>TRBD1|TRBJ2-2|TRBV18
CASSPTGASNTGELFF
>-|TRBJ1-2|TRBV7-9
CASSLERIANYGYTF
>TRBD1|TRBJ2-1|TRBV25-1
CASSDYTLGTGLNEQFF
>-|TRBJ2-1|TRBV9
CASSVILGGNEQFF
>-|TRBJ2-3|TRBV5-6
CASSFPTDTQYF
>TRBD2|TRBJ2-2|TRBV27
CASTLRSAGGPVGGELFF
>-|TRBJ2-3|TRBV30
CAWKLGGADTQYF
>TRBD2|TRBJ2-1|TRBV6-6
CASSYAKTSGKVEQFF
>TRBD2|TRBJ2-1|TRBV19
CASSISSGRNEQFF
>-|TRBJ2-4|TRBV7-9
CASSLRGTDTAKNIQYF
>-|TRBJ2-1|TRBV9
CASSVRRQGNEQFF
>-|TRBJ1-1|TRBV7-9
CASSLVGQFLTEAFF
>TRBD2|TRBJ2-4|TRBV19
CASSSQSGSYIQYF
>TRBD1|TRBJ2-7|TRBV5-4
CASSSRPDRGVGEQYF
>TRBD2|TRBJ2-2|TRBV5-1
CASSLVLAGRANTGELFF
>-|TRBJ2-3|TRBV19
CASSGRSPDTQYF
>TRBD1|TRBJ1-2|TRBV28
CASSTLNPGQVSYGYTF
>TRBD2|TRBJ2-7|TRBV28
CASISAGEGSSYEQYF
>-|TRBJ1-4|TRBV5-6
CASRIWGREKLFF
>-|TRBJ2-2|TRBV7-6
CASSLGVRGRGTGELFF
>TRBD2|TRBJ2-7|TRBV18
CASSSLSGGSEYEQYF
>-|TRBJ2-5|TRBV6-5
CASSDLSETQYF
>-|TRBJ2-1|TRBV5-1
CASSTHSGSPENEQFF
>-|TRBJ2-2|TRBV5-1
CASSLEGYPGELFF
>TRBD2|TRBJ2-5|TRBV7-9
CASSRGLAGVRETQYF
>TRBD1|TRBJ2-7|TRBV2
CASHSGGSYEQYF
>-|TRBJ2-6|TRBV15
CATSSLPGANVLTF
>-|TRBJ2-2|TRBV28
CASSQNPGLKAGELFF
>-|TRBJ2-7|TRBV27
CASSSGPYEQYF
>TRBD1|TRBJ1-6|TRBV10-1
CASSDLGGGQVIPFNSPLHF
>-|TRBJ2-5|TRBV28
CASSAGGSVGTQYF
>-|TRBJ1-5|TRBV5-6
CASSFTGIESQPQHF
>TRBD1|TRBJ1-2|TRBV6-6
CASSSIYRGDYGYTF
>TRBD1|TRBJ1-5|TRBV28
CASSPGQGHQPQHF